Listed below are T cell receptor beta chains from one sample, sequenced in a study of blood T cell repertoires in COVID-19. Here immunoSEQ multiplex PCR was the method, and the copy in TCRdb shows in-frame clones only, minus some. The repertoire consists of 53,000 or so clones, with less than 80% occurring once and the leading ten covering 3% to 4%. Material: peripheral blood. The receptors here all came from a man in his sixties with acute or convalescent COVID-19. CDR3s include the opening cysteine and the closing phenylalanine or tryptophan. A D gene is named only where the DNA matches it firmly. Size tells how often a clone was seen (once, few, many) or the class of an expanded clone, and some rows leave it out.

j_call	v_call	clone_size	d_call	cdr3_nt	cdr3_aa
TRBJ2-5	TRBV3-1/TRBV3-2	once	TRBD2	TGTGCCAGCAGCCAAGGGCCAGCGGGAGGAAGCCGAGAGACCCAGTACTTC	CASSQGPAGGSRETQYF
TRBJ2-3	TRBV21-1	-	-	TGTGCCAGCAGCCCTGGGGACAGGGAAGTAGATACGCAGTATTTT	CASSPGDREVDTQYF
TRBJ1-2	TRBV5-6	-	TRBD1	TGTGCCAGCAGCCCGGGGACAGGAACTAACTATGGCTACACCTTC	CASSPGTGTNYGYTF
TRBJ1-1	TRBV6-2/TRBV6-3	-	-	TGTGCCAGCAGTTACCCCCAAATGGGGCTCAGGAACACTGAAGCTTTCTTT	CASSYPQMGLRNTEAFF
TRBJ1-2	TRBV7-8	-	-	TGTGCCAGCAGCTTAGATCTCTATGGCTACACCTTC	CASSLDLYGYTF
TRBJ1-1	TRBV6-5	-	TRBD1	TGTGCCAGCAGTCCTACTTTACTCGCGACAGGGCTAGCTTTCTTT	CASSPTLLATGLAFF
TRBJ2-1	TRBV24-1	-	-	TGTGCCACCAGTGATTACTCTGGAGGGGCAAGGAATGAGCAGTTCTTC	CATSDYSGGARNEQFF
TRBJ1-2	TRBV20-1	-	-	TGCAGTGCTAGTTACCGGTTGCTCTATGGCTACACCTTC	CSASYRLLYGYTF
TRBJ2-2	TRBV28	-	TRBD2	TGTGCCAGCAGTTTGGCCCTCTTTGGCGGGAGGTTGAACACCGGGGAGCTGTTTTTT	CASSLALFGGRLNTGELFF
TRBJ1-1	TRBV3-1/TRBV3-2	-	-	TGTGCCAGCAGCCAAGGACTCACGAACACTGAAGCTTTCTTT	CASSQGLTNTEAFF
TRBJ2-3	TRBV10-3	-	TRBD1	TGTGCCATCAGTCAGACAGGGGAGACCACAGATACGCAGTATTTT	CAISQTGETTDTQYF
TRBJ2-7	TRBV5-1	-	TRBD1	TGCGCCAGCAGCCCAGGAGACAGGGGAGAGCAGTACTTC	CASSPGDRGEQYF
TRBJ1-3	TRBV30	-	TRBD1	TGTGCCTGGAGTACGGGACAGAGTTCTGGAAACACCATATATTTT	CAWSTGQSSGNTIYF
TRBJ1-2	TRBV5-1	-	-	TGCGCCAGCAGTCTCCTCTCGACAGGACTTGGCTACACCTTC	CASSLLSTGLGYTF
TRBJ1-3	TRBV27	-	TRBD1	TGTGCCAGCAGTTTTATTCACAGGGGCGCTGGAAACACCATATATTTT	CASSFIHRGAGNTIYF
TRBJ2-5	TRBV28	-	TRBD2	TGTGCCAGCAGTACACTAGCGGGAGTAGGGCAGGAGACCCAGTACTTC	CASSTLAGVGQETQYF
TRBJ2-7	TRBV5-1	-	-	TGCGCCAGCAGCTTGAGACCGTCGGGGGAAACGAGAGAGCAGTACTTC	CASSLRPSGETREQYF
TRBJ1-1	TRBV5-5	-	TRBD1	TGTGCCAGCAGCATACAGGGGAAGAACACTGAAGCTTTCTTT	CASSIQGKNTEAFF
TRBJ2-3	TRBV5-1	-	-	TGCGCCAGCAGCCGAGGGGGAACAGATACGCAGTATTTT	CASSRGGTDTQYF
TRBJ1-2	TRBV7-2	-	TRBD1	TGTGCCAGCAGCTCCCATGGACAGGGGTATGGCTACACCTTC	CASSSHGQGYGYTF
TRBJ2-7	TRBV6-5	-	TRBD1	TGTGCCAGCAGTTACTCAGCGGGACAGGGTGCCGAGCAGTACTTC	CASSYSAGQGAEQYF
TRBJ2-7	TRBV24-1	-	TRBD1	TGTGCCACCAGTGACCCCGGACAGGGCGAAGGCGAGCAGTACTTC	CATSDPGQGEGEQYF
TRBJ2-2	TRBV3-1/TRBV3-2	few	-	TGTGCCAGCAGCCAAGATCTGGCCAGCACCGGGGAGCTGTTTTTT	CASSQDLASTGELFF